A selection of T cell receptor beta chains follows, all from one sample in a study of blood T cell repertoires in COVID-19. The repertoire was sequenced with immunoSEQ multiplex PCR; TCRdb's copy has only in-frame clones and lacks some. The table has some 140,000 clones, 79% seen once. Specimen: peripheral blood. The receptors were sampled from a man between 60 and 75 years old with acute or convalescent COVID-19. The CDR3 runs from the conserved cysteine through the conserved F or W. The order of the fields is J gene, D gene, clone size, V gene, CDR3 protein, CDR3 DNA. A D gene is named only where the DNA matches it firmly. The size field is filled for only some rows; it gives once, few, many or a size class.

TRBJ1-5 | TRBD1 | - | TRBV6-5 | CASAQQGAGNQPQHF | TGTGCCAGCGCCCAACAGGGGGCCGGCAATCAGCCCCAGCATTTT
TRBJ1-2 | TRBD1 | - | TRBV6-5 | CASRMTGTGVWGYTF | TGTGCCAGCAGGATGACCGGGACAGGGGTTTGGGGCTACACCTTC
TRBJ1-5 | - | few | TRBV18 | CASSDLTGGQPQHF | TGTGCCAGCTCCGACCTGACAGGCGGACAGCCCCAGCATTTT
TRBJ1-3 | - | - | TRBV30 | CAWSVRFSGNTIYF | TGTGCCTGGAGTGTGCGGTTCTCTGGAAACACCATATATTTT
TRBJ1-2 | TRBD1 | - | TRBV30 | CARNRDRGEGYTF | TGTGCCCGGAACCGGGACAGGGGAGAAGGCTACACCTTC
TRBJ2-7 | TRBD1 | - | TRBV28 | CASSSPGQGVEQYF | TGTGCCAGCAGTTCCCCGGGACAGGGGGTCGAGCAGTACTTC
TRBJ2-4 | - | - | TRBV7-9 | CASSLEGVVKNIQYF | TGTGCCAGCAGCTTAGAGGGGGTAGTCAAAAACATTCAGTACTTC
TRBJ1-1 | - | - | TRBV28 | CASSDAGGHTEAFF | TGTGCCAGCAGTGACGCCGGGGGGCACACTGAAGCTTTCTTT
TRBJ2-5 | TRBD2 | - | TRBV7-2 | CASSLLGPAGEETQYF | TGTGCCAGCAGCTTACTCGGGCCAGCGGGAGAAGAGACCCAGTACTTC
TRBJ2-7 | TRBD1 | once | TRBV18 | CASSRGQGGEQYF | TGTGCCAGCTCACGAGGACAGGGGGGCGAGCAGTACTTC
TRBJ2-7 | - | - | TRBV7-2 | CASSPTALNYEQYF | TGTGCCAGCAGCCCGACTGCACTCAACTACGAGCAGTACTTC
TRBJ2-3 | - | - | TRBV11-2 | CASQQSTDTQYF | TGTGCCAGCCAACAGAGCACAGATACGCAGTATTTT